This paragraph reports one T cell receptor beta chain. What it binds is unknown. The data originate from a study of CXCR3-negative and CXCR3-positive naive CD8 T cells. CDR3 length equals 17 residues. Germline-derived CDR1 and CDR2 are MGHRA and YSYEKL. The TRB cDNA libraries were prepared by 5' RACE with UMI labels. Each CDR3 protein gets one entry in TCRdb, which reprocessed the 5' RACE reads and gives no DNA. Listed are some 130,000 distinct CDR3 sequences; approximately 0.3% falls within the top ten. Notes on the study in general: After cryopreservation, CXCR3 expression dropped partially; most assays used fresh PBMCs.

The specimen was naive CXCR3- CD8+ T cells from blood. Subset indicated: CD45RO-CCR7+CD27+CD95- naive CD8+ T cells lacking CXCR3 (TNR3-). This clonotype was obtained from a human donor in good health. Some clones in this sample may be carry-over from other donors' samples. The V call is TRBV4-1, the J call TRBJ2-2; lacking DNA, the TRBD1 call made by TCRdb goes unchecked. The chain's CDR3 is CASSQDRTGVNTGELFF.